This TCR beta chain was profiled in a study of immune cell composition in non-small cell lung cancer. The study's findings and limits: It was not proven that tumour-reactive clones equal dominant tumour-associated clones. Tumour TCR-beta clonality was not significantly tied to smoking pack-years. Overall clonality, unlike maximal tumour-associated clone frequency, did not predict TIL reactivity.

The CDR3 totals 15 residues. Trimming removed 3 bases from V and 1 base from J, with 10 bases in between. Per germline, CDR1 LNHNV and CDR2 YYDKDF (reference sequence). For this clone: No antigen is known for it.

TCRdb's copy holds only in-frame clones and misses some; the assay was immunoSEQ multiplex PCR. The sample has approximately 2,500 clones, 60% to 85% seen once. DNA was extracted from unsorted cell suspensions stored frozen. The chain recombines TRBV15 with TRBJ1-5; D is undetermined. Specimen: lung tumor tissue. The TCR originated in a human donor with non-small cell lung cancer. The CDR3 bases are TGTGCCACCAGCAGCTCGGGAACCAGCAATCAGCCCCAGCATTTT. Translation: CATSSSGTSNQPQHF.